This passage covers 16 T cell receptor beta chains from one sample sequenced in a study of blood T cell repertoires in COVID-19. TCRdb's table, derived via immunoSEQ multiplex PCR, lists solely in-frame clones and lacks some. This table has some 73,000 clones, approximately 80% appearing once. The sample comprised peripheral blood. The receptor source for this set is a man between 65 and 85 years old with COVID-19, enrolled during active disease.

This chain uses TRBV3-1 (or the pseudogene TRBV3-2) with TRBJ1-3; 8 positions agree with TRBD1. The ends lost 1 base at V and 8 bases at J; junction bases unmatched: 7. The CDR3 consists of 15 residues. Germline V gene data show CDR1 as LGHDT and CDR2 as YNNKEL (reference sequence). CDR3 DNA sequence: TGTGCCAGCAGCCAAGGAGGGACAGGTTTAGACACCATATATTTT. Translation: CASSQGGTGLDTIYF.

This clone was seen once. The chain couples TRBV3-1 (or the pseudogene TRBV3-2) to TRBJ2-1; 8 bases align to TRBD2. CDR3 length equals 16 residues. The germline CDR1 and CDR2 sequences are LGHDT and YNNKEL (reference sequence). The V segment lost 4 bases and the J segment 5 bases; nucleotides outside the gene matches: 10. The CDR3 protein is CASSLGLASVNNEQFF. In nucleotides, the CDR3 is TGTGCCAGCAGCCTCGGACTAGCTAGCGTGAACAATGAGCAGTTCTTC.

The chain recombines TRBV5-4 with TRBJ2-3; TRBD2 aligns across 7 bases. The CDR3 spans 15 residues. Unmatched junction bases numbered 3, after V lost 1 base and J lost 1 base. The germline V gene has CDR1 SGHNT and CDR2 YYREEE (reference sequence). The CDR3 DNA reads TGTGCCAGCAGCTTGAGCCGGGAGGGCACAGATACGCAGTATTTT. Translated, it gives CASSLSREGTDTQYF.

V and J are TRBV28 and TRBJ1-1; unclear D gene. The CDR3 runs to 15 residues. V was clipped by 0 bases and J by 5 bases, with 13 bases between them. Germline CDR1 is MDHEN and CDR2 is SYDVKM. The chain's CDR3 is CASSLWKYRETEAFF. The CDR3 DNA reads as TGTGCCAGCAGTTTATGGAAATATAGGGAGACTGAAGCTTTCTTT.

This clone has a count of ten or more. The chain combines TRBV12-3 or TRBV12-4 with TRBJ1-5; possible D gene TRBD1, 5 bases. Trimming took 1 base from V and 6 from J, leaving 7 bases between them. CDR3 length equals 13 residues. CDR3 coding DNA: TGTGCCAGCAGTTTAGAAAGGGGTCAGCCCCAGCATTTT. It yields the protein CASSLERGQPQHF.

This clone was seen just once. The rearrangement joins TRBV7-9 to TRBJ1-1; TRBD1 aligns across 8 bases. The J segment lost 3 bases and the V segment lost 5 bases, leaving 8 bases of the junction unmatched. The CDR3 is made up of 15 amino acids. CDR1 and CDR2 (germline): SEHNR, FQNEAQ (reference sequence). The CDR3 loop is CASSNADRGYTEAFF. The CDR3 nucleotides are TGTGCCAGCAGCAACGCAGACAGGGGCTACACTGAAGCTTTCTTT.

V and J are TRBV5-5 and TRBJ1-2, with 9 bases fitting TRBD1. The V and J ends lost 4 bases and 4 bases, in that order; junction bases with no gene match: 8. There are 15 residues in the CDR3. Germline CDR1 reads SGHKS; CDR2 reads YYEKEE (reference sequence). The CDR3 nucleotides read TGTGCCAGCAGCCTACAGGGGGCGGTTGGCTATGGCTACACCTTC. Protein sequence: CASSLQGAVGYGYTF.

The chain couples TRBV28 to TRBJ2-3; 9 bases agree with TRBD1. Per germline, CDR1 MDHEN and CDR2 SYDVKM. The CDR3 runs 13 residues. J gave up 10 bases and V 3 bases, and 5 bases lay outside the gene matches. The CDR3 nucleotides are TGTGCCAGCAGTTTCTTGGACAGGGGTGCGCAGTATTTT. It codes for CASSFLDRGAQYF.

This chain uses TRBV4-1 with TRBJ1-4; TRBD1 agrees at 8 bases. Germline lookup yields CDR1 MGHRA and CDR2 YSYEKL. This CDR3 spans 18 amino acids. V lost 3 bases and J lost 8; bases outside the gene matches: 17. The CDR3 sequence: CASSQGALTRGRHEKLFF. The CDR3 coding sequence is TGCGCCAGCAGCCAGGGGGCTCTTACCAGGGGGCGTCACGAAAAACTGTTTTTT.

This clone was observed a handful of times. The chain links TRBV5-6 to TRBJ2-7, with D perhaps matching TRBD1 (5 bases). Trimming removed 4 bases from V and 5 bases from J, with 19 bases in between. The length of the CDR3 is 15 residues. Germline V gene sequence: CDR1 SGHDT, CDR2 YYEEEE. In nucleotides, the CDR3 is TGTGCCAGCAGCCAAATAGGAGCAGGGCCTGACGAGCAGTACTTC. This codes for CASSQIGAGPDEQYF.

This clone was observed a handful of times. J is TRBJ1-4 and V is TRBV5-1; D is undetermined. Germline CDR1 reads SGHRS; CDR2 reads YFSETQ. The V gene lost 6 bases and the J gene lost 8 bases, with 14 bases spanning the gap. This CDR3 contains 13 residues. Written as DNA, the CDR3 is TGCGCCAGCACCCCCACGCGGGGAGAAAAACTGTTTTTT. Protein sequence: CASTPTRGEKLFF. Using reference TRBV5-1 and TRBJ1-4 for the parts outside the CDR3, the full variable domain is KAGVTQTPRYLIKTRGQQVTLSCSPISGHRSVSWYQQTPGQGLQFLFEYFSETQRNKGNFPGRFSGRQFSNSRSEMNVSTLELGDSALYLCASTPTRGEKLFFGSGTQLSVL.

This clone was seen a single time. In DNA form, the CDR3 reads TGTGCCATCAGTGAGTCCCCAGGCCTGGGAGAGACCCAGTACTTC. Its translation is CAISESPGLGETQYF. This sequence joins TRBV10-3 and TRBJ2-5, with D unresolved. V was clipped by 0 bases and J by 4 bases, with 12 bases between them. Germline CDR1 reads ENHRY; CDR2 reads SYGVKD. The CDR3 covers 15 residues.

The V gene is TRBV21-1, the J gene TRBJ1-2; the table's D call, TRBD1, was not checked against the DNA. TRBV21-1 is an annotated pseudogene. The CDR3 length is 12 residues. The CDR3 spells CASQTGNYGYTF. CDR3 nucleotide sequence: TGTGCCAGCCAGACAGGGAACTATGGCTACACCTTC.

This chain connects TRBV5-5 to TRBJ2-3, with D possibly TRBD2 on 5 matching bases. Deletions cut 4 bases from V and 6 bases from J, with 12 bases between. From germline, CDR1 is SGHKS and CDR2 YYEKEE (reference sequence). This CDR3 region has 13 residues. The CDR3 coding sequence is TGTGCCAGCAGCCCCGGAGGTATGGATACGCAGTATTTT. As protein: CASSPGGMDTQYF. The full variable domain, with the rest looked up from reference TRBV5-5 and TRBJ2-3, is DAGVTQSPTHLIKTRGQQVTLRCSPISGHKSVSWYQQVLGQGPQFIFQYYEKEERGRGNFPDRFSARQFPNYSSELNVNALLLGDSALYLCASSPGGMDTQYFGPGTRLTVL.

The chain joins TRBV2 to TRBJ2-7; TRBD1 is a possible D gene (7 bases). Germline assignment: CDR1 SNHLY and CDR2 FYNNEI. V dropped 2 bases and J dropped 3 bases, with 11 bases sitting between them. The CDR3 length is 14 residues. The CDR3 sequence: CASSEWQGGYEQYF. DNA for the CDR3: TGTGCCAGCAGTGAATGGCAGGGGGGCTACGAGCAGTACTTC.

The chain couples TRBV5-5 to TRBJ2-7; D may be TRBD2 (8 bases). The CDR3 consists of 15 residues. CDR1 is SGHKS, CDR2 YYEKEE, per germline (reference sequence). With 0 bases removed from V and 4 bases from J, the gap between germline ends came to 14 bases. CDR3 in DNA: TGTGCCAGCAGCTTGGCCGGGAGGGGGCTATACGAGCAGTACTTC. It codes for CASSLAGRGLYEQYF.